This TCR beta chain was observed in a study of patients and donors after allogeneic stem cell transplantation. V trimming: 4 bases; J trimming: 2 bases; junction bases outside the gene matches: 9. This CDR3 is built from 18 residues. Germline-derived CDR1 and CDR2 are SGHKS and YYEKEE (reference sequence). This clonotype showed up just a few times. TCRdb ran MiXCR on the RT-PCR reads and lists one entry per CDR3 protein. The repertoire holds more than 75,000 distinct CDR3 sequences, with about 5% as singletons. This chain connects TRBV5-5 to TRBJ2-2; 12 bases line up with TRBD2. The receptor was derived from a human donor who was either an allogeneic HSCT recipient or a stem cell or donor lymphocyte infusion donor (not recorded which). It is not recorded whose cells these are; they may come from a transplant donor. The sample comprised blood, either unsorted or a sorted T cell fraction (not recorded which). The DNA of the CDR3 is TGTGCCAGCAGCCCCTCGCCTAGCGGGGGGGCAAACACCGGGGAGCTGTTTTTT. As protein: CASSPSPSGGANTGELFF. Full variable domain (outside the CDR3, taken from reference TRBV5-5 and TRBJ2-2): DAGVTQSPTHLIKTRGQQVTLRCSPISGHKSVSWYQQVLGQGPQFIFQYYEKEERGRGNFPDRFSARQFPNYSSELNVNALLLGDSALYLCASSPSPSGGANTGELFFGEGSRLTVL.